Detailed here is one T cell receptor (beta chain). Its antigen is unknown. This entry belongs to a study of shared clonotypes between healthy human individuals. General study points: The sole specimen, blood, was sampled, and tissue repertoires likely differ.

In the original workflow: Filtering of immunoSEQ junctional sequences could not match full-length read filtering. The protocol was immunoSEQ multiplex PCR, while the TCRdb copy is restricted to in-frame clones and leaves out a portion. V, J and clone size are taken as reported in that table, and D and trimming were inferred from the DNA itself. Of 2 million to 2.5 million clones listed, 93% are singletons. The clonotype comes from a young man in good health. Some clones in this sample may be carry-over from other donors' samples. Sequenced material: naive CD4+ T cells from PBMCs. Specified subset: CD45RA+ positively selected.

The CDR3 is CASSLDRERTDTQYF. The CDR3 DNA reads TGTGCCAGCAGCTTAGACAGGGAACGCACAGATACGCAGTATTTT. The rearrangement joins TRBV11-1 to TRBJ2-3; tentatively, D is TRBD1 (6 bases). V gave up 1 base and J gave up 1 base, with 9 bases separating them. The CDR3 is made up of 15 amino acids. CDR1 and CDR2 (germline): SGHAT, FQDESV (reference sequence).